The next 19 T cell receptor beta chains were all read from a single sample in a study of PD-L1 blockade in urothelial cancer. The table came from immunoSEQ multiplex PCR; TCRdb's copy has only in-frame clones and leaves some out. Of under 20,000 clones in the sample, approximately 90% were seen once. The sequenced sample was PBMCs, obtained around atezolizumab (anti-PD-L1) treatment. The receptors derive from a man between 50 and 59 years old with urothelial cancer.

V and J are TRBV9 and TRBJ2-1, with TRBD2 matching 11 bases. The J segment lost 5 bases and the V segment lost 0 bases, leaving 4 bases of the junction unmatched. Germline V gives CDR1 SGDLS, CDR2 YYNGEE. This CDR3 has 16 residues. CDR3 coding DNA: TGTGCCAGCAGCGTAGCCACTAGCGGGAGTCACAATGAGCAGTTCTTC. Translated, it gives CASSVATSGSHNEQFF. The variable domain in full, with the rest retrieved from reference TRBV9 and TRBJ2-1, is DSGVTQTPKHLITATGQRVTLRCSPRSGDLSVYWYQQSLDQGLQFLIQYYNGEERAKGNILERFSAQQFPDLHSELNLSSLELGDSALYFCASSVATSGSHNEQFFGPGTRLTVL.

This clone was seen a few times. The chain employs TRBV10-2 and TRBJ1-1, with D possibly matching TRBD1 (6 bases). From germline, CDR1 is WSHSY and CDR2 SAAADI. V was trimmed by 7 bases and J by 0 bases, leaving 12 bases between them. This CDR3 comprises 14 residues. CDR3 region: CASNRVGVNTEAFF. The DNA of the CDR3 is TGCGCCAGCAACAGGGTAGGCGTGAACACTGAAGCTTTCTTT.

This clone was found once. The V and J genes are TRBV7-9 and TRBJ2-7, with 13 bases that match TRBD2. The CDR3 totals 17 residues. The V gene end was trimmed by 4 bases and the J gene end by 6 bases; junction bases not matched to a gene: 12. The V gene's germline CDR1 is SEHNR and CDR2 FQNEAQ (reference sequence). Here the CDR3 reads CASSSFSGLAGVAEQYF. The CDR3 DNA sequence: TGTGCCAGCAGCTCCTTTTCTGGACTAGCGGGAGTCGCCGAGCAGTACTTC. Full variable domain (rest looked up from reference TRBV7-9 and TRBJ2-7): DTGVSQNPRHKITKRGQNVTFRCDPISEHNRLYWYRQTLGQGPEFLTYFQNEAQLEKSRLLSDRFSAERPKGSFSTLEIQRTEQGDSAMYLCASSSFSGLAGVAEQYFGPGTRLTVT.

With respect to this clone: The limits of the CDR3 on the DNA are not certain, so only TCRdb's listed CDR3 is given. CDR3 region: CASSFLAGGETQYF. The rearrangement joins TRBV28 to TRBJ2-5; TRBD2 is the table's D call, not checked against the DNA. Germline values: CDR1 MDHEN, CDR2 SYDVKM. Ends included, the CDR3 has 14 residues.

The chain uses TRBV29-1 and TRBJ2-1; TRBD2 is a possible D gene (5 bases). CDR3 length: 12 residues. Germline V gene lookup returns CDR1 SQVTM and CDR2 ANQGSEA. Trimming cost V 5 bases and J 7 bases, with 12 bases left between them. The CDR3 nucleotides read TGCAGCGTTTTCGTACTAGAAAATGAGCAGTTCTTC. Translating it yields CSVFVLENEQFF.

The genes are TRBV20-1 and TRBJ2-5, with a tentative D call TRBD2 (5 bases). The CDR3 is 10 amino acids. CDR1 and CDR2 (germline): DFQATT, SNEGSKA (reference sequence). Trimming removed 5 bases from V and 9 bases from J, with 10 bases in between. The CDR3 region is CSAPHGAQYF. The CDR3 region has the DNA TGCAGTGCTCCCCACGGGGCCCAGTACTTC.

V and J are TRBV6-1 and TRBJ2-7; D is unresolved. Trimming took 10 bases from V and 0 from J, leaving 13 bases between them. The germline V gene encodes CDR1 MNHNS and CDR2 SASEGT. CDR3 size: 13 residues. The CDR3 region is CAILKRGSYEQYF. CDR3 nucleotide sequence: TGTGCCATCCTAAAGCGAGGCTCCTACGAGCAGTACTTC.

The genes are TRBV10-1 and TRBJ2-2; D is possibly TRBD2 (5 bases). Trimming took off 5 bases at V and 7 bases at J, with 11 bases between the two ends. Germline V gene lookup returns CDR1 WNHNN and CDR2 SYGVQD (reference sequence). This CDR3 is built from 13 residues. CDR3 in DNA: TGCGCCAGCAGTACGAAGAGGGTCGGGGAGCTGTTTTTT. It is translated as CASSTKRVGELFF.

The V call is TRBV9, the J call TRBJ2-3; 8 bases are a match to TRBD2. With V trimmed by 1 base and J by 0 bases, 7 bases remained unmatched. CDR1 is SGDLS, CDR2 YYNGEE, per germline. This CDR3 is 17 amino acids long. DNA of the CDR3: TGTGCCAGCAGCGTAAGAGTAGCGGGGCCCAGCACAGATACGCAGTATTTT. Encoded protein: CASSVRVAGPSTDTQYF.

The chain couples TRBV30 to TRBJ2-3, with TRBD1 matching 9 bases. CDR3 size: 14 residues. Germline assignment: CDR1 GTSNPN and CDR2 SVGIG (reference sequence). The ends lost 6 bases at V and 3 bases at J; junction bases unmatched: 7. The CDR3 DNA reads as TGTGCCTGCTATACAGGGGGCAGAACAGATACGCAGTATTTT. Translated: CACYTGGRTDTQYF.

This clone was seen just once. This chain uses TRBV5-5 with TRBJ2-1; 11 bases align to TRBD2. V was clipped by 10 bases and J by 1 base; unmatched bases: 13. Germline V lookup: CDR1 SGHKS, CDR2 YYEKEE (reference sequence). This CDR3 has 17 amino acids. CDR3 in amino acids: CASGGMASGGSYNEQFF. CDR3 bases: TGTGCCTCAGGGGGCATGGCTAGCGGGGGGTCCTACAATGAGCAGTTCTTC.

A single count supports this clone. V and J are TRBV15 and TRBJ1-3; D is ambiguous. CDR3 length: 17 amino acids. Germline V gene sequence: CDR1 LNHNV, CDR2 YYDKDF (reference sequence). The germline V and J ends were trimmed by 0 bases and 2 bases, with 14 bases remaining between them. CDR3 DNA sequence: TGTGCCACCAGCAGAGAGAGTTTGACATCGGCTGGAAACACCATATATTTT. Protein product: CATSRESLTSAGNTIYF.

In DNA, the CDR3 is TGTGCCATCAGCGACGGCCTTAGCGGGGGAAACAATGAGCAGTTCTTC. It codes for CAISDGLSGGNNEQFF. The chain has TRBV10-3 and TRBJ2-1; 9 bases line up with TRBD2. CDR1 and CDR2 from the germline V gene are ENHRY and SYGVKD. J lost 5 bases, V lost 6 bases, and 11 bases had no gene match. The CDR3 sequence is 16 residues long.

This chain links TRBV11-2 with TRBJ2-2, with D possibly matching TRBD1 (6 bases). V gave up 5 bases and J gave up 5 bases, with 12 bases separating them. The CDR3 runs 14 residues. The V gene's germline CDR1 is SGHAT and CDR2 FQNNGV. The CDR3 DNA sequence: TGTGCCAGCAGCCAACTCAGGGGAACCGGGGAGCTGTTTTTT. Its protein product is CASSQLRGTGELFF.

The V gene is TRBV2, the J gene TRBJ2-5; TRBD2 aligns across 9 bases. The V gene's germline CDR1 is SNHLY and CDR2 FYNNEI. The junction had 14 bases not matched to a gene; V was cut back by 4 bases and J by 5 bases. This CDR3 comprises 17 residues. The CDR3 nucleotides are TGTGCCAGCAGTGCCCGAGCGGGAGGCTTTTCCGCTGAGACCCAGTACTTC. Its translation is CASSARAGGFSAETQYF.

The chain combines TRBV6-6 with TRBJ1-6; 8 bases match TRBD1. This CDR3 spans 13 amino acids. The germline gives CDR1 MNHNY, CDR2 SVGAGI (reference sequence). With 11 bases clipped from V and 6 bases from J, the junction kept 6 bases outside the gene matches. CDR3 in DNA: TGTGCCGGTGGACAGGGTTTTAATTCACCCCTCCACTTT. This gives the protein CAGGQGFNSPLHF.

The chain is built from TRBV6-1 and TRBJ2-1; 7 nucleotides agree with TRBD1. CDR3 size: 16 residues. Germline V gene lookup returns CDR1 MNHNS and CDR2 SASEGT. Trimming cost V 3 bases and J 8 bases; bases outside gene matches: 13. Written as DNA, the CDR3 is TGTGCCAGCAGTGATCCGGGACAGACCCTCTCCCATGAGCAGTTCTTC. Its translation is CASSDPGQTLSHEQFF.

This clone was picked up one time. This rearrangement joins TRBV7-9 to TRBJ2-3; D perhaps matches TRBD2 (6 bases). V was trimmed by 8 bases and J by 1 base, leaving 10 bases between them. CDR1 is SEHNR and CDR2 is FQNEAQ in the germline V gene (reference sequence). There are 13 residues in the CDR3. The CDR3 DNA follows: TGTGCCAGCGCAGCTAGCGGCACAGATACGCAGTATTTT. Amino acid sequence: CASAASGTDTQYF.

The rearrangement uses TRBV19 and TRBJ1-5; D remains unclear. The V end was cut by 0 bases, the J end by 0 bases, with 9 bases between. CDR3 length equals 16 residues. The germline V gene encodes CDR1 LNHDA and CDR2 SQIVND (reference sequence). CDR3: CASSIESRDSNQPQHF. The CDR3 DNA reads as TGTGCCAGTAGTATAGAGAGCCGGGATAGCAATCAGCCCCAGCATTTT.